The 8 T cell receptor beta chains reported below all come from one sample, sequenced in a study of blood T cell repertoires in COVID-19. Some clones are missing from TCRdb's copy, which holds only in-frame ones; the method was immunoSEQ multiplex PCR. The data contain around 94,000 clones, around 87% of them singletons. Sequenced: peripheral blood. The receptors come from a woman between 50 and 59 years old with COVID-19, enrolled during active disease.

V is TRBV29-1 and J is TRBJ1-2, with 9 positions matching TRBD1. V gave up 4 bases and J gave up 8 bases; unmatched junction bases: 8. CDR1 and CDR2 (germline): SQVTM, ANQGSEA. The CDR3 sequence is 13 residues long. The CDR3 here is CSVAGQGTGGYTF. CDR3 bases: TGCAGCGTTGCAGGACAGGGGACGGGGGGCTACACCTTC.

The chain has TRBV21-1 and TRBJ2-7; whether TRBD1, the table's D call, matches the DNA was not checked. TRBV21-1 is marked as a pseudogene. The CDR3 contains 14 residues. The CDR3 is CASSSRDRGHEQYF. The CDR3 bases are TGTGCCAGCAGCTCCCGGGACAGGGGACACGAGCAGTACTTC.

The chain combines TRBV6-2 or TRBV6-3 with TRBJ1-5; TRBD1 might be the D (6 bases). The CDR3 covers 17 residues. Per the germline V gene, CDR1 is MNHEY and CDR2 is SVGEGT. Trimming pared 5 bases from V and 3 bases from J, leaving 20 bases between. CDR3 DNA sequence: TGTGCCAGCAGTCCACAAGTGGACAGCAAAATCAATCAGCCCCAGCATTTT. Translation gives CASSPQVDSKINQPQHF.

The rearrangement links TRBV24-1 to TRBJ2-3; D possibly corresponds to TRBD1 (5 bases). The ends were cut back, 9 bases at V and 5 bases at J, with 17 bases in the middle. CDR3 size: 14 residues. CDR1 KGHDR and CDR2 SFDVKD come from the germline V gene. In DNA, the CDR3 is TGTGCCACCGCGATAGGTCTCCAGGGAGATACGCAGTATTTT. It translates to CATAIGLQGDTQYF.

CDR3 DNA sequence: TGTGCCAGGAGGGCAGCCACTGAAGCTTTCTTT. This sequence encodes CARRAATEAFF. The chain is built from TRBV7-3 and TRBJ1-1; no definite D call. The CDR3 is made up of 11 amino acids. Trimming cost V 9 bases and J 4 bases, with 9 bases left between them. Germline V CDR1 and CDR2: SGHTA, FQGTGA.

V is TRBV28 and J is TRBJ2-7; weak D call: TRBD2 (6 bases). V was cut by 3 bases and J by 3 bases, with 12 bases left in between. The CDR3 has 14 amino acids. Germline loops: CDR1 MDHEN, CDR2 SYDVKM. The CDR3 sequence: CASSFLGGGYEQYF. In DNA, the CDR3 is TGTGCCAGCAGTTTCCTTGGGGGAGGCTACGAGCAGTACTTC. Supplemented by reference TRBV28 and TRBJ2-7, the full variable domain reads DVKVTQSSRYLVKRTGEKVFLECVQDMDHENMFWYRQDPGLGLRLIYFSYDVKMKEKGDIPEGYSVSREKKERFSLILESASTNQTSMYLCASSFLGGGYEQYFGPGTRLTVT.

The chain has TRBV7-2 and TRBJ1-5; 7 nucleotides agree with TRBD1. The CDR3 totals 15 residues. J was trimmed by 5 bases and V by 5 bases; bases with no gene match: 9. The germline V gene has CDR1 SGHTA and CDR2 FQGNSA. The chain's CDR3 is CASSTRTGEDQPQHF. CDR3 sequence (DNA): TGTGCCAGCAGCACCCGGACAGGAGAGGATCAGCCCCAGCATTTT.

The genes are TRBV7-6 and TRBJ1-5, with D possibly TRBD1 on 5 matching bases. Germline V gene lookup returns CDR1 SGHVS and CDR2 FNYEAQ. Deletions cut 1 base from V and 6 bases from J, with 13 bases between. The CDR3 has 15 residues. CDR3 nucleotides: TGTGCCAGCAGCTTAGTCGACAGATCGCTTCAGCCCCAGCATTTT. Amino acids: CASSLVDRSLQPQHF.